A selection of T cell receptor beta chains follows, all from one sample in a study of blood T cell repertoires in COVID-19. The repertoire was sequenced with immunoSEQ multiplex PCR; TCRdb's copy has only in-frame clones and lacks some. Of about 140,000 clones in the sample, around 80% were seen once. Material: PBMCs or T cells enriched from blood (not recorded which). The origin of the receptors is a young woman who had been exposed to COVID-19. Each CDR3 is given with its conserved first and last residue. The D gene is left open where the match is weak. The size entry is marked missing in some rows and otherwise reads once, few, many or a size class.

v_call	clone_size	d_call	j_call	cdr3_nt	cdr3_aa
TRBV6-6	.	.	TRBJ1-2	TGTGCCAGCAGCACACAGGGTTCTCTCGGCTACACCTTC	CASSTQGSLGYTF
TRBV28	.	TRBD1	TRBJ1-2	TGTGCCAGCAGTTTATTCCCCTCGACAGGGGTGGGTGGCTACACCTTC	CASSLFPSTGVGGYTF
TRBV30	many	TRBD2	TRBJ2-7	TGTGCCTGGAGGAGGGAGGGAGGCCGCTACGAGCAGTACTTC	CAWRREGGRYEQYF
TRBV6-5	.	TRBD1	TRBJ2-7	TGTGCCAGCAGTTATTGGGACAGAGGCTACGAGCAGTACTTC	CASSYWDRGYEQYF
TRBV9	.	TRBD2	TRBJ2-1	TGTGCCAGCAACCGAGCGGGAGTTGGCTACAATGAGCAGTTCTTC	CASNRAGVGYNEQFF
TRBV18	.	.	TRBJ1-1	TGTGCCAGCTCACCCAAACTGATCTTCCAACAGGGCACTGAAGCTTTCTTT	CASSPKLIFQQGTEAFF
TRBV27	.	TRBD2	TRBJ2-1	TGTGCCAGCAGTTTAATCGGCGGGAGGGCCCTGAATGAGCAGTTCTTC	CASSLIGGRALNEQFF
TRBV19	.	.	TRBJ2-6	TGTGCCAGTAGTTTCCACACTGGGGCCAACGTCCTGACTTTC	CASSFHTGANVLTF
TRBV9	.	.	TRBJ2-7	TGTGCCAGCAGCCCCCAGGGGGAGGAAATCGAGCAGTACTTC	CASSPQGEEIEQYF
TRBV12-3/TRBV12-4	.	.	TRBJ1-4	TGTGCCAGCAGGGTGGCGAGGGAAAAACTGTTTTTT	CASRVAREKLFF
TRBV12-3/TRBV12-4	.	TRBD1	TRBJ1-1	TGTGCCAGCCGGGGACAGCTGAACACTGAAGCTTTCTTT	CASRGQLNTEAFF
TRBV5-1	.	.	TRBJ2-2	TGCGCCAGCAGCTTGGGACAGCAAACCGGGGAGCTGTTTTTT	CASSLGQQTGELFF
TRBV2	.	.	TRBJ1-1	TGTGCCAGCAGTGGAAACAGGGAAAACACTGAAGCTTTCTTT	CASSGNRENTEAFF
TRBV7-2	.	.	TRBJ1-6	TGTGCCAGCAGCACCTTACAGCTTACTAATTCACCCCTCCACTTT	CASSTLQLTNSPLHF
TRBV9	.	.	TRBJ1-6	TGTGCCAGCAGCGTCAGGGATAGTAATTCACCCCTCCACTTT	CASSVRDSNSPLHF
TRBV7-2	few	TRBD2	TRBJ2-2	TGTGCCAGCAGCTTATCTAGCGGGAGAATAGCGGAGCTGTTTTTT	CASSLSSGRIAELFF
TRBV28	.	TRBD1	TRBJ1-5	TGTGCCAGCAGTTTCGGACAGGCCCGCAATCAGCCCCAGCATTTT	CASSFGQARNQPQHF
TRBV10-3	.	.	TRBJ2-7	TGTGCCATCAGTTCTAGCGACGAGCAGTACTTC	CAISSSDEQYF
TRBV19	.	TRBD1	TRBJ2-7	TGTGCCAGTAGTATGACAGGGGGCCACGAGCAGTACTTC	CASSMTGGHEQYF
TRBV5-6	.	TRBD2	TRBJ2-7	TGTGCCAGCACAACCGGGGGAGGGGTTGCGATCTACGAGCAGTACTTC	CASTTGGGVAIYEQYF
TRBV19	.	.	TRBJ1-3	TGTGCCAGTAGTGCGGACAGTGCTGGAAACACCATATATTTT	CASSADSAGNTIYF
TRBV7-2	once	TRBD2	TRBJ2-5	TGTGCCAGCAGCTTAGCCCTAGCGGGAGTCGAGACCCAGTACTTC	CASSLALAGVETQYF